The sequence of this TCR beta chain was determined in a study of shared clonotypes between healthy human individuals. Whole-study context: The plates for each donor numbered three CD4 naive, three CD4 memory, two CD8 naive and one CD8 memory. Regarding the study as a whole: Naive subsets generally had larger estimated richness than memory subsets.

A word on this clone: Its matching antigen is unknown.

Authors' data handling: ImmunoSEQ supplied junction-only sequences lacking quality scores, so filtering was different. The data were produced by immunoSEQ multiplex PCR, yet TCRdb's version contains in-frame clones alone and is incomplete. That table gives V, J and clone size, and the DNA gave D and trimming. The table shows fewer than 100,000 clones, with 67% occurring only once. CDR1 and CDR2 (germline): SGHDT, YYEEEE. Trimming took 0 bases from V and 1 from J, leaving 6 bases between them. The CDR3 extends over 14 amino acids. What CD8 memory combined were CD45RO+ cells and CCR7-negative CD45RA+ TemRA cells.

The receptor's source is a man aged 30-40 years in good health. This chain joins TRBV5-6 and TRBJ2-3; D is perhaps TRBD1 (6 bases). The specimen was memory CD8+ T cells sorted from blood. This sample's subset: CD45RO+ cells pooled with CCR7-negative TemRA cells. CDR3 DNA: TGTGCCAGCAGCTTGGCAGGGGGCACAGATACGCAGTATTTT. As protein: CASSLAGGTDTQYF.